The 15 T cell receptor beta chains listed next were all sequenced from one sample in a study of cytomegalovirus exposure and HLA in healthy donors. Using immunoSEQ multiplex PCR, the repertoire was profiled, and TCRdb retains in-frame clones only, with some absent. Of about 150,000 clones listed, 70% to 85% are singletons. Input material: PBMCs. The receptors here all came from a man in his thirties or forties in good health and CMV-seropositive.

The chain joins TRBV4-2 to TRBJ1-2; maybe TRBD1 (5 bases). Germline V gene data show CDR1 as LGHNA and CDR2 as YNFKEQ. This CDR3 spans 17 amino acids. Trimming removed 0 bases at V and 5 bases at J, with 19 bases between. DNA of the CDR3: TGTGCCAGCAGCCAAGATATAGGGCAGGGAAATTGGTATGGCTACACCTTC. Protein sequence: CASSQDIGQGNWYGYTF.

In nucleotides, the CDR3 is TGTGCCAGCTCACCGTGGGGACAGGGGGAGACCCAGTACTTC. It encodes CASSPWGQGETQYF. The chain joins TRBV18 to TRBJ2-5; 10 nucleotides match TRBD1. Per germline, CDR1 KGHSH and CDR2 LQKENI. V shed 3 bases and J 5 bases; nucleotides not matched to a gene: 3. CDR3 length: 14 amino acids.

A few counts support this clone. The chain carries TRBV7-9 and TRBJ1-6, with TRBD1 matching 7 bases. Germline CDR1 is SEHNR and CDR2 is FQNEAQ (reference sequence). The CDR3 has 14 amino acids. V lost 3 bases and J lost 10; bases outside the gene matches: 6. CDR3: CASSLGQGESPLHF. In DNA, the CDR3 is TGTGCCAGCAGCTTGGGCCAGGGGGAATCACCCCTCCACTTT.

This chain connects TRBV19 to TRBJ2-1; 9 bases agree with TRBD1. The CDR3 is 15 amino acids. The V and J ends lost 6 bases and 4 bases, in that order; junction bases with no gene match: 7. The V gene's germline CDR1 is LNHDA and CDR2 SQIVND (reference sequence). The CDR3, as DNA: TGTGCCAGTAGAGCCGGGACAGGGAAGTACAATGAGCAGTTCTTC. Its translation: CASRAGTGKYNEQFF.

The chain couples TRBV2 to TRBJ2-7; 7 nucleotides line up with TRBD1. The junction had 7 bases not matched to a gene; V was cut back by 4 bases and J by 7 bases. There are 13 residues in the CDR3. Germline V CDR1 and CDR2: SNHLY, FYNNEI. The CDR3 DNA reads as TGTGCCAGCAGTGTTACAGGGGTGGGGGAGCAGTACTTC. Amino acids: CASSVTGVGEQYF. The full variable domain, in which reference TRBV2 and TRBJ2-7 provide the parts outside the CDR3, is EPEVTQTPSHQVTQMGQEVILRCVPISNHLYFYWYRQILGQKVEFLVSFYNNEISEKSEIFDDQFSVERPDGSNFTLKIRSTKLEDSAMYFCASSVTGVGEQYFGPGTRLTVT.

The rearrangement uses TRBV10-3 and TRBJ2-6, with D possibly TRBD1 on 5 matching bases. CDR1 is ENHRY, CDR2 SYGVKD, per germline. V lost 2 bases, J lost 2 bases, and 10 bases lay in between. The CDR3 spans 16 residues. Here the CDR3 reads CAISEGQGTGANVLTF. The DNA of the CDR3 is TGTGCCATCAGTGAGGGTCAGGGAACTGGGGCCAACGTCCTGACTTTC.

The chain carries TRBV19 and TRBJ2-3, with D possibly TRBD1 on 5 matching bases. V was trimmed by 3 bases and J by 2 bases, leaving 15 bases between them. CDR3 length equals 16 residues. Germline CDR1 and CDR2: LNHDA and SQIVND (reference sequence). The CDR3 loop is CASSIPRQWNTDTQYF. The CDR3 DNA reads TGTGCCAGTAGTATTCCCCGACAGTGGAACACAGATACGCAGTATTTT.

The V gene is TRBV7-9, the J gene TRBJ2-1; 7 positions agree with TRBD2. J gave up 4 bases and V 5 bases, and 8 bases lay outside the gene matches. There are 15 residues in the CDR3. CDR1 SEHNR and CDR2 FQNEAQ come from the germline V gene (reference sequence). The CDR3 reads CASSPLAGVYNEQFF. CDR3 coding DNA: TGTGCCAGCAGCCCCTTGGCGGGGGTTTACAATGAGCAGTTCTTC.

The chain is built from TRBV11-1 and TRBJ2-2; D might be TRBD1 (5 bases). CDR1 and CDR2 from the germline V gene are SGHAT and FQDESV (reference sequence). This CDR3 comprises 17 residues. V shed 0 bases and J shed 6 bases, with 17 bases lying between them. The CDR3 loop is CASSLALAAGWAGELFF. Here the CDR3 DNA reads TGTGCCAGCAGCTTAGCTCTGGCGGCAGGGTGGGCCGGGGAGCTGTTTTTT.

The gene calls are TRBV5-4 and TRBJ2-7; a weak D match, TRBD1 (6 bases). V was shortened by 4 bases and J by 6 bases, with 17 bases between the two germline ends. The CDR3 has 14 amino acids. The germline gives CDR1 SGHNT, CDR2 YYREEE (reference sequence). The CDR3 protein is CASSDGQYRGEQYF. CDR3 DNA: TGTGCCAGCAGCGACGGACAGTATCGGGGCGAGCAGTACTTC. The full variable domain, rest sourced from reference TRBV5-4 and TRBJ2-7, is ETGVTQSPTHLIKTRGQQVTLRCSSQSGHNTVSWYQQALGQGPQFIFQYYREEENGRGNFPPRFSGLQFPNYSSELNVNALELDDSALYLCASSDGQYRGEQYFGPGTRLTVT.

The V and J genes are TRBV6-6 and TRBJ2-5; 10 positions match TRBD2. The ends lost 5 bases at V and 4 bases at J; junction bases unmatched: 10. The CDR3 has 16 residues. CDR1 and CDR2 (germline): MNHNY, SVGAGI (reference sequence). Here the CDR3 reads CASSGQRGGPPETQYF. The CDR3 DNA reads TGTGCCAGCAGTGGACAGCGGGGGGGCCCCCCAGAGACCCAGTACTTC.

The V call is TRBV19, the J call TRBJ1-1; D is undetermined. V lost 10 bases and J lost 6, with 27 bases in between. Germline V CDR1 and CDR2: LNHDA, SQIVND (reference sequence). This CDR3 contains 16 residues. The CDR3 nucleotides are TGTGCCACCCTAGGGCCGCGGGCAGAAGGTAATCCTGAAGCTTTCTTT. Translated, it gives CATLGPRAEGNPEAFF.

V and J are TRBV6-1 and TRBJ1-1; 9 nucleotides align to TRBD1. Germline CDR1 reads MNHNS; CDR2 reads SASEGT. The V segment lost 5 bases and the J segment 5 bases; nucleotides outside the gene matches: 6. CDR3 length: 14 residues. CDR3 DNA: TGTGCCAGCAGTCTCTGGGACAGGGAAACTGAAGCTTTCTTT. Translating it yields CASSLWDRETEAFF.

This rearrangement joins TRBV5-4 to TRBJ2-2, with TRBD2 identical over 10 bases. Germline-derived CDR1 and CDR2 are SGHNT and YYREEE (reference sequence). The CDR3 is 16 residues long. Trimming removed 5 bases from V and 6 bases from J; junction bases left unmatched: 10. The CDR3 nucleotides are TGTGCCAGCAGGGTCCAAGCGGGGGGGCGATCCGGGGAGCTGTTTTTT. This gives the protein CASRVQAGGRSGELFF.

This chain links TRBV27 with TRBJ2-7, with TRBD2 matching 8 bases. Losses at the gene ends were 6 bases for V and 3 bases for J; bases not matched to a gene: 7. Germline CDR1 is MNHEY and CDR2 is SMNVEV (reference sequence). The CDR3 is 14 residues long. The chain's CDR3 is CASSPFSGSYEQYF. The CDR3 DNA sequence: TGTGCCAGCAGCCCCTTCAGCGGGAGCTACGAGCAGTACTTC.